This TCR beta chain was retrieved from a study of blood T cell repertoires in COVID-19. Study-wide context: Acute and convalescent COVID-19 specimens originated in the United States, Italy and Spain.

Study processing details: Estimation of nucleated cell counts was performed using reference gene primer amplification. TCRdb's copy holds only in-frame clones and misses some; the assay was immunoSEQ multiplex PCR. V and J calls and clone size follow that table, whereas D and trimming were derived from the DNA. The sample shows 380,000 or so clones, 81% of them seen only once. Trimming stripped 5 bases from V and 0 bases from J, with 7 bases between. The CDR3 runs 13 residues. V gene TRBV12-3 or TRBV12-4 combines with J gene TRBJ1-1; D gene unclear. The specimen sequenced was peripheral blood. This receptor was identified in a human donor with acute or convalescent COVID-19. The donor label of this sample is uncertain. The CDR3 coding sequence is TGTGCCAGCAGTCCCGGAGTGAACACTGAAGCTTTCTTT. It specifies CASSPGVNTEAFF.